This entry describes one T cell receptor (beta chain). Here immunoSEQ multiplex PCR was the method, and the copy in TCRdb shows in-frame clones only, minus some. The table shows approximately 31,000 clones, with around nine tenths occurring only once. These data come from a study of multiple sclerosis patients with progressive multifocal leukoencephalopathy. V was pared by 4 bases and J by 0 bases, with 8 bases of the junction left unmatched. The CDR3 contains 18 residues. In germline, CDR1 is SGHDT, CDR2 YYEEEE. Noted time point: before natalizumab initiation. Before the first natalizumab infusion, T0 blood samples were taken.

Sample: PBMCs. This rearrangement joins TRBV5-6 to TRBJ2-1; 12 bases map to TRBD2. This receptor was obtained from a human donor with multiple sclerosis. CDR3 region: CASSPGTSGSGSYNEQFF. CDR3 bases: TGTGCCAGCAGCCCCGGGACTAGCGGGTCCGGCTCCTACAATGAGCAGTTCTTC.